This TCR beta chain stems from a study of low-dose radiotherapy and immunotherapy resistance in tumors. Study-wide context: Intravenously given cyclophosphamide 200 mg/m2 followed a two-week schedule that placed each dose one day before radiation and immunotherapy. Gene-specific TRAV and TRBV primers were used for first-strand cDNA, covering alpha and beta chains.

The sample's time point: after trial treatment. Treatment defined: LDRT plus nivolumab, ipilimumab, low-dose cyclophosphamide and aspirin (RACIN trial). Along with nivolumab and ipilimumab, donors received aspirin, low-dose cyclophosphamide and low-dose radiotherapy. Using a constant-region primer together with a V-primer adapter, TCRs were subjected to roughly 18 PCR cycles of amplification. TCRdb recomputed calls from the reads with MiXCR, one row per CDR3 protein. The table has around 57,000 distinct CDR3 sequences, around 33% seen once. This CDR3 spans 14 amino acids. The germline V gene has CDR1 SGHNT and CDR2 YYREEE (reference sequence). V dropped 0 bases and J dropped 5 bases, with 11 bases sitting between them.

This sample comprised PBMCs, obtained after low-dose radiotherapy plus immunotherapy. This TCR came from a male donor with rectosigmoid adenocarcinoma. The chain has TRBV5-4 and TRBJ1-1, with D possibly being TRBD1 (5 bases). The CDR3 sequence: CASSLDGGWTEAFF. DNA of the CDR3: TGTGCCAGCAGCTTGGACGGGGGGTGGACTGAAGCTTTCTTT.